This T cell receptor beta chain was identified in a study of regulatory T cells in long-lasting Graves disease. Study-wide results and limits: New patients shared fewer public clonotypes (about 970) than persistent patients did (roughly 2,600). Persistent disease preferred TRBV28, TRBJ1-2 and TRBJ2-5.

Sequencing libraries for TCR beta were prepared with iRepertoire HTBI primers and Arm-PCR of CDR3 regions. TCRdb re-derived calls from the multiplex PCR reads in MiXCR, one entry per CDR3 protein. The sample contains approximately 290,000 distinct CDR3 sequences, around 23% of which appear only once. Time point specified: persistent/refractory GD, antithyroid drugs over 5 years with positive TRAb. There was RNA extracted from PBMCs, and the TCR library was made from it. One endocrinology department in Xi'an, China, was where patients came from. This clonotype was picked up a small number of times. The antigen remains unidentified. Germline CDR1 and CDR2: SGHVS and FNYEAQ. The CDR3 loop spans 13 amino acids. The ends were cut back, 7 bases at V and 4 bases at J, with 10 bases in the middle.

The TCR sequence derives from a female donor with Graves disease. This material consisted of peripheral blood mononuclear cells (PBMCs), taken when the disease was refractory, from a patient treated with antithyroid drugs. The V call is TRBV7-6, the J call TRBJ2-2, with a tentative D call TRBD2 (6 bases). CDR3 coding DNA: TGTGCCAGCACCCGGGGAGGCACCGGGGAGCTGTTTTTT. This translates into CASTRGGTGELFF.